This T cell receptor beta chain was sequenced in a study of blood T cell repertoires in COVID-19. Study background: The cDNA or gDNA used as material had been derived from T cells, B-cell-depleted T cells, or PBMCs.

Those who participated ranged in age from roughly 18 to 90 years and resided in about two dozen US areas. Recovered Cohort 3 donors showed two negative PCRs, clearance, or symptom resolution. Germline V CDR1 and CDR2: SGHDT, YYEEEE. The CDR3 runs 14 residues. V lost 5 bases, J lost 6 bases, and 6 bases stayed unmatched. Repertoires were generated with immunoSEQ multiplex PCR, while TCRdb's copy carries only in-frame clones and drops some. The table lists 200,000 to 250,000 clones, approximately 80% of them singletons, with approximately 2% in the top ten. The receptor comes from a man in his 60s who had recovered from COVID-19. Sequencing was performed on PBMCs or T cells enriched from blood (not recorded which). This sequence joins TRBV5-6 and TRBJ1-5; 9 bases are shared with TRBD1. CDR3 region: CASSGDRGSQPQHF. For the CDR3, the DNA is TGTGCCAGCAGTGGAGACAGGGGGTCTCAGCCCCAGCATTTT.